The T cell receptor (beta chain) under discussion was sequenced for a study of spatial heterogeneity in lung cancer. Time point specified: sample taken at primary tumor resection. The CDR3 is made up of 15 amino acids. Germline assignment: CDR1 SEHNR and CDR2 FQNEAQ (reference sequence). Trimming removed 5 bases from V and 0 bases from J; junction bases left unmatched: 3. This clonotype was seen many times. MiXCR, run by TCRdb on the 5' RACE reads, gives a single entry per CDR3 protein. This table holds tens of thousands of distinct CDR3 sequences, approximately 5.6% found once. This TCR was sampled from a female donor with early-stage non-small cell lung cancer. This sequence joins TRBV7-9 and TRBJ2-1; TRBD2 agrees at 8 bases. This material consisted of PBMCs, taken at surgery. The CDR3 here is CASSRTSGSYNEQFF. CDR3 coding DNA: TGTGCCAGCAGCCGCACTAGCGGCTCCTACAATGAGCAGTTCTTC.